The next 13 T cell receptor beta chains were all read from a single sample in a study of CD8+ T cells in alopecia areata. RNA was extracted and reverse transcribed into cDNA as the sequencing template. TCRdb's copy holds only in-frame clones and misses some; the assay was immunoSEQ multiplex PCR. The data hold 150,000 or so clones, with 55% observed a single time. The sequencing sample was made of CD4+ T cells sorted from blood. All receptors come from a human donor in good health.

The chain uses TRBV30 and TRBJ2-3; 8 nucleotides align to TRBD2. The J segment lost 5 bases and the V segment lost 5 bases, leaving 12 bases of the junction unmatched. CDR1 GTSNPN and CDR2 SVGIG come from the germline V gene (reference sequence). The CDR3 covers 15 residues. In nucleotides, the CDR3 is TGTGCCTGGCGGTGGGGTAGCGGGACGGTAGATACGCAGTATTTT. It is translated as CAWRWGSGTVDTQYF.

This clone was seen more than once but under ten times. CDR3 region: CASSVGATGTDTQYF. In DNA form, the CDR3 reads TGTGCCAGCAGCGTAGGGGCTACCGGCACAGATACGCAGTATTTT. The V gene is TRBV9, the J gene TRBJ2-3; unclear D gene. CDR1 and CDR2 from the germline V gene are SGDLS and YYNGEE. The CDR3 sequence is 15 residues long. Trimming removed 0 bases at V and 1 base at J, with 9 bases between.

The chain carries TRBV30 and TRBJ2-5, with 9 bases aligning to TRBD1. The CDR3 is 17 amino acids. The trim removed 2 bases at V and 4 bases at J, leaving 14 bases unmatched. CDR1 and CDR2 from the germline V gene are GTSNPN and SVGIG (reference sequence). In DNA form, the CDR3 reads TGTGCCTGGAGTTGGGGACCGGGACAGGGTCGAGGAGAGACCCAGTACTTC. Amino acids: CAWSWGPGQGRGETQYF.

As to this clone: An end of the junction differs from the germline gene, which may be a read error. The chain employs TRBV7-8 and TRBJ2-7, with D unresolved. The CDR3 covers 15 residues. From germline, CDR1 is SGHVS and CDR2 FQNEAQ. The CDR3, as DNA: TGTGCCAGCAGCTTTAGTAGGGCCCCCTCCGACGAGCAGTACTTC. Residues: CASSFSRAPSDEQYF.

The V gene is TRBV5-1, the J gene TRBJ2-7; TRBD1 matches at 7 bases. The V gene end was trimmed by 2 bases and the J gene end by 0 bases; junction bases not matched to a gene: 5. CDR1 and CDR2 from the germline V gene are SGHRS and YFSETQ. The CDR3 covers 15 residues. The CDR3 here is CASSFNRGPSYEQYF. CDR3 bases: TGCGCCAGCAGCTTTAACAGGGGACCCTCCTACGAGCAGTACTTC.

The rearrangement uses TRBV7-7 and TRBJ2-5; possibly TRBD1 for D (5 bases). Trimming took off 5 bases at V and 7 bases at J, with 14 bases between the two ends. The CDR3 runs 13 residues. Germline V CDR1 and CDR2: SSHAT, FNYEAQ (reference sequence). CDR3 region: CASSPGPRGTQYF. The CDR3 DNA reads as TGTGCCAGCAGCCCAGGGCCTAGGGGGACCCAGTACTTC.

Only a few counts were recorded for this clone. The V gene is TRBV7-6, the J gene TRBJ2-7; D call uncertain. The CDR3 is made up of 9 amino acids. Germline values: CDR1 SGHVS, CDR2 FNYEAQ. CDR3 sequence: CANRYEQYF. CDR3 nucleotides: TGTGCAAACAGATACGAGCAGTACTTC.

On this clone: Other nucleotide sequences in the sample specify the same CDR3. The gene calls are TRBV5-1 and TRBJ2-7; D gene unclear. CDR1 and CDR2 (germline): SGHRS, YFSETQ. The CDR3 has 12 residues. With 3 bases removed from V and 0 bases from J, the gap between germline ends came to 4 bases. CDR3 coding DNA: TGCGCCAGCAGCTCGAGCTCCTACGAGCAGTACTTC. The encoded protein is CASSSSSYEQYF.

The chain recombines TRBV29-1 with TRBJ2-5; 10 bases are a match to TRBD2. Per the germline V gene, CDR1 is SQVTM and CDR2 is ANQGSEA. Unmatched junction bases numbered 10, after V lost 7 bases and J lost 5 bases. CDR3 length: 14 residues. The CDR3 DNA follows: TGCAGCGCTTCGCTAGCGGGAGCTAGCGAGACCCAGTACTTC. Its translation: CSASLAGASETQYF.

V is TRBV29-1 and J is TRBJ2-5, with a possible D match to TRBD1 (6 bases). The CDR3 length is 12 residues. The V end was cut by 7 bases, the J end by 10 bases, with 19 bases between. Germline lookup yields CDR1 SQVTM and CDR2 ANQGSEA. The CDR3 loop is CSAQWGREVQYF. In nucleotides, the CDR3 is TGCAGCGCCCAGTGGGGGCGTGAGGTCCAGTACTTC.

The chain links TRBV4-1 to TRBJ2-7; D might be TRBD1 (5 bases). The CDR3 is 15 residues long. Trimming pared 1 base from V and 0 bases from J, leaving 10 bases between. Germline CDR1 and CDR2: MGHRA and YSYEKL. The CDR3 loop is CASSQVAGSSYEQYF. In DNA form, the CDR3 reads TGCGCCAGCAGCCAAGTGGCAGGGTCCTCCTACGAGCAGTACTTC.

CDR3 region: CASSQGGGAGNQPQHF. The CDR3, as DNA: TGCGCCAGCAGCCAAGGAGGGGGGGCTGGCAATCAGCCCCAGCATTTT. The rearrangement joins TRBV4-1 to TRBJ1-5; D perhaps matches TRBD1 (6 bases). Germline CDR1 reads MGHRA; CDR2 reads YSYEKL. The CDR3 has 16 residues. V lost 1 base and J 2 bases, leaving 12 bases between the germline ends.

Only a few counts were recorded for this clone. V gene TRBV29-1 combines with J gene TRBJ2-7; 7 positions agree with TRBD2. The germline V gene has CDR1 SQVTM and CDR2 ANQGSEA. With 7 bases clipped from V and 6 bases from J, the junction kept 12 bases outside the gene matches. The CDR3 has 13 amino acids. CDR3 amino acids: CSAGGGLKSEQYF. CDR3 nucleotides: TGCAGCGCGGGAGGAGGGTTGAAAAGCGAGCAGTACTTC.